This TCR beta chain emerged from a study of T cell repertoires in cytomegalovirus infection (dated by TCRdb to about 2019). For the wider study: Peptide stimulations targeted recently identified HLA-C-restricted CMV epitopes, whose presentation resists viral immunomodulation, together with well-studied HLA-B-restricted epitopes. The HLA type of each donor mattered for the analysis, because public TCR beta signatures pointed to carriage of CMV infection along with the matching HLA type. The paper's findings and limits, for the study overall: In the ex vivo response, HLA-C-restricted CMV-specific TCR beta clonotypes were dominant, and in two of eight donors the single most frequent clonotype came from this HLA-C-restricted group. Carriers of CMV infection plus the relevant HLA type were discriminated by the cumulative frequency of public TCR beta family members in the study cohort and in an independent roughly 370-donor cohort.

This clonotype was found many times. The clone's antigen remains unknown. Base qualities are missing; no much larger clone stands one base away. The germline V gene supplies CDR1 MNHNS and CDR2 SASEGT. The CDR3 numbers 14 residues from cysteine through phenylalanine. Of all the DNA, just the CDR3 is kept, 42 bases in frame from base 1. V loses 7 bases, J loses 7 bases, and the germline ends lie 17 bases apart. The sample's treatment or condition, from its label and the paper: in vitro stimulation with specific CMV peptide epitopes to enrich CMV-specific T cells. Sequencing relied on an Illumina HiSeq 1500. TCRdb reworked the public reads: Q25 trimming with fastp, MiXCR clone assembly, productive beta chains retained. Records with the same CDR3 protein are collapsed into one entry carrying the most frequent genes and DNA. Present in this sample are about 500,000 distinct CDR3 sequences, around a third of which were seen just once. Of the sample, roughly a sixth is held by the ten largest clones.

Source: cultured PBMCs, taken from culture after CMV antigen stimulation. This chain joins TRBV6-1 to TRBJ2-1, with TRBD1 tentatively as D gene (6 bases match). This receptor was taken from a human donor in good health (CMV status not recorded). Some clones in this sample may be carry-over from other donors' samples. The bases are TGTGCCAGCACCTTCTCCGGGCAGGGGAATGAGCAGTTCTTC. Its product reads: CASTFSGQGNEQFF.